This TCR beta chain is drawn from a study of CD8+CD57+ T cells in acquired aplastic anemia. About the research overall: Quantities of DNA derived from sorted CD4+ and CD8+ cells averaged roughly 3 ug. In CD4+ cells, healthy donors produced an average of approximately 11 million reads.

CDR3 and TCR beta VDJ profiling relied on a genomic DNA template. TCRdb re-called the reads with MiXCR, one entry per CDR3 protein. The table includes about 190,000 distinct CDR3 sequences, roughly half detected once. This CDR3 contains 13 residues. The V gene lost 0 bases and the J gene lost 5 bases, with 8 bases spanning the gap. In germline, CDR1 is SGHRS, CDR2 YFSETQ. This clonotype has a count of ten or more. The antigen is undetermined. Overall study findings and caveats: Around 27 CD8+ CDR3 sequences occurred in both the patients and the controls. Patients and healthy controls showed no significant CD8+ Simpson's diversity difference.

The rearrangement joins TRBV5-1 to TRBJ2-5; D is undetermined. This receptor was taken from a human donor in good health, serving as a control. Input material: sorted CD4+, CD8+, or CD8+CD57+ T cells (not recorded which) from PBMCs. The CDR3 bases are TGCGCCAGCAGCTTGGCGATGGGGGAGACCCAGTACTTC. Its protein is CASSLAMGETQYF.